Listed below are T cell receptor beta chains from one sample, sequenced in a study of radiotherapy plus CTLA-4 blockade in lung cancer. TCRdb's table, derived via immunoSEQ multiplex PCR, lists solely in-frame clones and lacks some. The repertoire holds roughly 110,000 clones, with roughly 86% as singletons. The sample consisted of peripheral blood, taken from a patient treated with radiotherapy plus ipilimumab. All receptors come from a human donor with non-small cell lung cancer that progressed on radiotherapy plus ipilimumab. Some clones in this sample may be carry-over from other donors' samples. Both conserved end residues are part of each CDR3. D genes are given only for firm matches. Clone size is shown for a subset of rows, as once, few, many or a class of expanded clone.

clone_size | j_call | v_call | d_call | cdr3_nt | cdr3_aa
. | TRBJ2-7 | TRBV7-8 | . | TGTGCCAGCAGCTTATCACGAGGGGTTGACACCTTC | CASSLSRGVDTF
. | TRBJ2-5 | TRBV6-6 | . | TGTGCCAGCAGTTCTGGGACATCCCAAGAGACCCAGTACTTC | CASSSGTSQETQYF
. | TRBJ2-7 | TRBV28 | TRBD1 | TGTGCCAGCACTCAGACAGGGGGCGGCTACGAGCAGTACTTC | CASTQTGGGYEQYF
. | TRBJ2-1 | TRBV20-1 | TRBD2 | TGCAGTGCTTTTAGCGGGGAGGAGCAGTTCTTC | CSAFSGEEQFF
. | TRBJ2-1 | TRBV5-1 | . | TGCGCCAGCAGCGCTCTGGGGGACACCTACAATGAGCAGTTCTTC | CASSALGDTYNEQFF
. | TRBJ1-2 | TRBV7-3 | TRBD1 | TGTGCCAGCAGTTTGACCGGGACAGATAACTATGGCTACACCTTC | CASSLTGTDNYGYTF
. | TRBJ2-7 | TRBV7-2 | . | TGTGCCAGCAGCTTAAACTTCTACGAGCAGTACTTC | CASSLNFYEQYF
. | TRBJ2-2 | TRBV11-2 | TRBD1 | TGTGCCAGCAGCTTTGTACAGGGGGTGGGGGAGCTGTTTTTT | CASSFVQGVGELFF
. | TRBJ1-4 | TRBV5-6 | . | TGTGCCAGCAGCTTCCGGGGCTACAATGAAAAACTGTTTTTT | CASSFRGYNEKLFF
. | TRBJ2-2 | TRBV6-5 | . | TGTGCCAGCAGTTCGGGATTAGTAGACACCGGGGAGCTGTTTTTT | CASSSGLVDTGELFF
once | TRBJ2-5 | TRBV11-1 | . | TGTGCCAGCAGCTTGCGACCCGTAGACGGAGAGACCCAGTACTTC | CASSLRPVDGETQYF
. | TRBJ1-5 | TRBV15 | . | TGTGCCACCAGCAGAGTTTCGGGGTCAGGTCAGCCCCAGCATTTT | CATSRVSGSGQPQHF
. | TRBJ1-1 | TRBV30 | . | TGTGCCTGGAGTTCAGTGAATGAAGCTTTCTTT | CAWSSVNEAFF
. | TRBJ1-2 | TRBV18 | TRBD1 | TGTGCCAGCTCGCCCAGGGACAGCCTATATGGCTACACCTTC | CASSPRDSLYGYTF